A selection of T cell receptor beta chains follows, all from one sample in a study of T-cell reconstitution after alpha-beta-depleted transplantation in children. TCRdb re-called the PCR reads with MiXCR, one entry per CDR3 protein. This table holds some 130,000 distinct CDR3 sequences, roughly 9.7% found once. The sequencing used PBMCs, mostly from graft donor cells, collected 180 days after TCRalphabeta/CD19-depleted stem cell transplant. Receptor source: a girl under three years old who had a stem cell transplant for combined immunodeficiency, so the T cells may come from the graft donor. Each CDR3 is given with its conserved first and last residue. The order of the fields is V gene, D gene, J gene, clone size, CDR3 protein, CDR3 DNA. A D gene is named only where the DNA matches it firmly. Clone size is given for some rows only: seen once, a few or many times, or a class if the clone is expanded.

v_call: TRBV4-3; d_call: -; j_call: TRBJ2-1; clone_size: few; cdr3_aa: CASSQGLGYEQFF; cdr3_nt: TGCGCCAGCAGCCAAGGTCTGGGGTATGAGCAGTTCTTC
v_call: TRBV5-6; d_call: -; j_call: TRBJ2-5; clone_size: few; cdr3_aa: CASSSPVTNLGTQYF; cdr3_nt: TGTGCCAGCAGCTCCCCCGTGACTAACCTAGGGACCCAGTACTTC
v_call: TRBV7-2; d_call: -; j_call: TRBJ2-7; clone_size: few; cdr3_aa: CASSSGESSYEQYF; cdr3_nt: TGTGCCAGCAGCTCGGGGGAAAGCTCCTACGAGCAGTACTTC
v_call: TRBV9; d_call: -; j_call: TRBJ2-6; clone_size: few; cdr3_aa: CASSGISGANVLTF; cdr3_nt: TGTGCCAGCAGTGGAATCTCTGGGGCCAACGTCCTGACTTTC
v_call: TRBV20-1; d_call: -; j_call: TRBJ2-7; clone_size: -; cdr3_aa: CSARDGQGITYEQYF; cdr3_nt: TGCAGTGCTAGAGATGGGCAGGGCATAACCTACGAGCAGTACTTC
v_call: TRBV3-1; d_call: TRBD2; j_call: TRBJ2-1; clone_size: -; cdr3_aa: CASSQAGLAEYNEQFF; cdr3_nt: TGTGCCAGCAGCCAAGCCGGACTAGCGGAGTACAATGAGCAGTTCTTC
v_call: TRBV6-2/TRBV6-3; d_call: TRBD1; j_call: TRBJ2-7; clone_size: -; cdr3_aa: CASSYRSGQGVSYEQYF; cdr3_nt: TGTGCCAGCAGTTACCGATCGGGACAGGGAGTCTCCTACGAGCAGTACTTC
v_call: TRBV29-1; d_call: -; j_call: TRBJ2-5; clone_size: many; cdr3_aa: CSVEGLGETQYF; cdr3_nt: TGCAGCGTTGAAGGTTTAGGGGAGACCCAGTACTTC
v_call: TRBV5-1; d_call: -; j_call: TRBJ2-3; clone_size: many; cdr3_aa: CASSLGPSQADTQYF; cdr3_nt: TGCGCCAGCAGCTTGGGCCCCTCGCAGGCAGATACGCAGTATTTT
v_call: TRBV20-1; d_call: -; j_call: TRBJ2-1; clone_size: few; cdr3_aa: CSASGGREQFF; cdr3_nt: TGCAGTGCTAGTGGCGGAAGGGAGCAGTTCTTC
v_call: TRBV20-1; d_call: -; j_call: TRBJ1-1; clone_size: few; cdr3_aa: CSPPGRGGTEAFF; cdr3_nt: TGCAGCCCTCCAGGGCGCGGGGGCACTGAAGCTTTCTTT
v_call: TRBV6-5; d_call: TRBD1; j_call: TRBJ1-4; clone_size: -; cdr3_aa: CASSYRDRGPKLFF; cdr3_nt: TGTGCCAGCAGTTATCGGGACAGGGGCCCCAAACTGTTTTTT
v_call: TRBV2; d_call: -; j_call: TRBJ2-1; clone_size: -; cdr3_aa: CASSYFGLHEQFF; cdr3_nt: TGTGCCAGCAGTTACTTTGGGCTGCATGAGCAGTTCTTC
v_call: TRBV29-1; d_call: -; j_call: TRBJ1-2; clone_size: -; cdr3_aa: CSVEGLLNYGYTF; cdr3_nt: TGCAGCGTTGAAGGTCTCCTCAACTATGGCTACACCTTC
v_call: TRBV12-3/TRBV12-4; d_call: TRBD2; j_call: TRBJ2-2; clone_size: -; cdr3_aa: CASSLGTGSSGGNFGELFF; cdr3_nt: TGTGCCAGCAGTTTGGGAACAGGCTCTAGCGGGGGGAATTTCGGGGAGCTGTTTTTT
v_call: TRBV19; d_call: -; j_call: TRBJ1-2; clone_size: once; cdr3_aa: CASSLGDYGYTF; cdr3_nt: TGTGCCAGTAGTTTGGGAGACTATGGCTACACCTTC
v_call: TRBV10-3; d_call: -; j_call: TRBJ2-5; clone_size: few; cdr3_aa: CAITDGHQETQYF; cdr3_nt: TGTGCCATCACGGACGGACACCAAGAGACCCAGTACTTC
v_call: TRBV29-1; d_call: TRBD2; j_call: TRBJ2-5; clone_size: many; cdr3_aa: CSAEVASGVGETQYF; cdr3_nt: TGCAGCGCCGAAGTGGCTAGCGGGGTGGGTGAGACCCAGTACTTC
v_call: TRBV29-1; d_call: -; j_call: TRBJ2-5; clone_size: many; cdr3_aa: CSVEPGVGETQYF; cdr3_nt: TGCAGCGTTGAACCGGGGGTTGGGGAGACCCAGTACTTC
v_call: TRBV19; d_call: -; j_call: TRBJ2-7; clone_size: -; cdr3_aa: CASSIIHLMGYEQYF; cdr3_nt: TGTGCCAGTAGTATCATTCACCTGATGGGATACGAGCAGTACTTC
v_call: TRBV18; d_call: TRBD1; j_call: TRBJ2-5; clone_size: -; cdr3_aa: CASSPLWTGDQETQYF; cdr3_nt: TGTGCCAGCTCACCACTCTGGACAGGGGATCAAGAGACCCAGTACTTC
v_call: TRBV12-3/TRBV12-4; d_call: -; j_call: TRBJ2-4; clone_size: few; cdr3_aa: CASSLAGKGDKNIQYF; cdr3_nt: TGTGCCAGCAGTTTAGCAGGGAAGGGGGACAAAAACATTCAGTACTTC
v_call: TRBV5-1; d_call: -; j_call: TRBJ2-7; clone_size: few; cdr3_aa: CASTPQELPYEQYF; cdr3_nt: TGCGCCAGCACCCCCCAGGAGCTTCCCTACGAGCAGTACTTC
v_call: TRBV12-3/TRBV12-4; d_call: TRBD1; j_call: TRBJ2-3; clone_size: few; cdr3_aa: CASSPWDRGGTDTQYF; cdr3_nt: TGTGCCAGCAGTCCATGGGACAGGGGGGGCACAGATACGCAGTATTTT
v_call: TRBV6-2/TRBV6-3; d_call: -; j_call: TRBJ2-5; clone_size: -; cdr3_aa: CASSPRGFGAETQYF; cdr3_nt: TGTGCCAGCAGTCCCCGGGGCTTTGGCGCCGAGACCCAGTACTTC
v_call: TRBV28; d_call: -; j_call: TRBJ1-3; clone_size: many; cdr3_aa: CASSLSVPTGNTIYF; cdr3_nt: TGTGCCAGCAGTTTATCCGTGCCAACTGGAAACACCATATATTTT
v_call: TRBV29-1; d_call: -; j_call: TRBJ2-3; clone_size: few; cdr3_aa: CSVEDPQGDGTQYF; cdr3_nt: TGCAGCGTTGAAGACCCGCAGGGAGATGGTACGCAGTATTTT
v_call: TRBV7-2; d_call: TRBD2; j_call: TRBJ2-5; clone_size: -; cdr3_aa: CASSLGGGEETKYF; cdr3_nt: TGTGCCAGCAGCTTAGGCGGGGGGGAAGAGACCAAGTACTTC
v_call: TRBV20-1; d_call: -; j_call: TRBJ1-2; clone_size: -; cdr3_aa: CSARAGDHYGYTF; cdr3_nt: TGCAGTGCTAGAGCCGGCGATCACTATGGCTACACCTTC
v_call: TRBV6-1; d_call: TRBD1; j_call: TRBJ2-7; clone_size: -; cdr3_aa: CASSSGQGVYEQYF; cdr3_nt: TGTGCCAGCAGCTCCGGACAGGGAGTCTACGAGCAGTACTTC
v_call: TRBV12-3/TRBV12-4; d_call: TRBD1; j_call: TRBJ1-5; clone_size: few; cdr3_aa: CASSRDRDQPQHF; cdr3_nt: TGTGCCAGCAGCCGGGACAGGGATCAGCCCCAGCATTTT
v_call: TRBV11-2; d_call: TRBD2; j_call: TRBJ2-3; clone_size: few; cdr3_aa: CASSRGWWTSGSTDTQYF; cdr3_nt: TGTGCCAGCAGCCGGGGGTGGTGGACTAGCGGTAGCACAGATACGCAGTATTTT
v_call: TRBV7-3; d_call: TRBD2; j_call: TRBJ2-1; clone_size: -; cdr3_aa: CASSLSGGQYNEQFF; cdr3_nt: TGTGCCAGCAGCCTTAGCGGGGGGCAATACAATGAGCAGTTCTTC
v_call: TRBV5-1; d_call: TRBD2; j_call: TRBJ2-5; clone_size: many; cdr3_aa: CASSLAGLAGGGGQETQYF; cdr3_nt: TGCGCCAGCAGCTTGGCAGGACTAGCGGGAGGTGGAGGACAAGAGACCCAGTACTTC
v_call: TRBV7-6; d_call: -; j_call: TRBJ1-5; clone_size: -; cdr3_aa: CANSLDSGNQPQHF; cdr3_nt: TGTGCCAACAGCTTAGACTCGGGCAATCAGCCCCAGCATTTT
v_call: TRBV30; d_call: -; j_call: TRBJ1-2; clone_size: few; cdr3_aa: CAWQDSPNYGYTF; cdr3_nt: TGTGCCTGGCAGGACAGCCCAAACTATGGCTACACCTTC
v_call: TRBV12-3/TRBV12-4; d_call: -; j_call: TRBJ2-5; clone_size: -; cdr3_aa: CASSFQVIQETQYF; cdr3_nt: TGTGCCAGCAGTTTCCAGGTGATACAAGAGACCCAGTACTTC
v_call: TRBV4-3; d_call: -; j_call: TRBJ2-3; clone_size: -; cdr3_aa: CASSHTWGDTQYF; cdr3_nt: TGCGCCAGCAGCCATACCTGGGGGGATACGCAGTATTTT
v_call: TRBV20-1; d_call: -; j_call: TRBJ1-5; clone_size: few; cdr3_aa: CGLGHLNQPQHF; cdr3_nt: TGCGGCCTTGGGCACCTTAATCAGCCCCAGCATTTT
v_call: TRBV10-3; d_call: TRBD1; j_call: TRBJ1-1; clone_size: many; cdr3_aa: CAITDTGEAFF; cdr3_nt: TGTGCCATCACCGATACAGGGGAGGCTTTCTTT
v_call: TRBV6-2/TRBV6-3; d_call: -; j_call: TRBJ2-3; clone_size: -; cdr3_aa: CASSYPTGSIADTQYF; cdr3_nt: TGTGCCAGCAGCTACCCGACAGGTTCGATCGCAGATACGCAGTATTTT
v_call: TRBV18; d_call: -; j_call: TRBJ2-2; clone_size: -; cdr3_aa: CASSPPRTEYSNTGELFF; cdr3_nt: TGTGCCAGCTCACCACCAAGGACGGAATATTCGAACACCGGGGAGCTGTTTTTT
v_call: TRBV5-5; d_call: -; j_call: TRBJ1-6; clone_size: few; cdr3_aa: CASSLEDGPPGYNSPLHF; cdr3_nt: TGTGCCAGCAGCTTGGAGGACGGCCCCCCGGGATATAATTCACCCCTCCACTTT
v_call: TRBV12-3/TRBV12-4; d_call: -; j_call: TRBJ2-2; clone_size: few; cdr3_aa: CASKRQNTGELFF; cdr3_nt: TGTGCCAGTAAAAGACAGAACACCGGGGAGCTGTTTTTT
v_call: TRBV12-3/TRBV12-4; d_call: -; j_call: TRBJ2-5; clone_size: few; cdr3_aa: CASSPQRETQYF; cdr3_nt: TGTGCCAGCAGCCCGCAGAGGGAGACCCAGTACTTC
v_call: TRBV5-1; d_call: -; j_call: TRBJ2-2; clone_size: few; cdr3_aa: CASSVGGHGTGELFF; cdr3_nt: TGCGCCAGCAGCGTCGGAGGGCATGGCACCGGGGAGCTGTTTTTT